This TCR beta chain was recovered during a study of shared T cell receptors in the human thymus (dated by TCRdb to about 2021). Looking at the study overall: The study examined how self-reactive, shared T-cell receptor alpha chains are generated in the human thymus.

Of note for this clone: Its antigen has not been determined. No base quality information exists; no much larger clone differs at one position.

According to the germline V gene, CDR1 reads LGHNA and CDR2 reads YSLEER. Spanning cysteine to phenylalanine, the CDR3 consists of 18 amino acids. Of all the DNA, just the CDR3 is kept, 54 bases in frame from base 1. The germline V and J ends show losses of 1 base and 6 bases respectively, and no gene match explains 17 bases of the junction. Libraries were made using the immunoSEQ multiplex PCR assay. This immuneACCESS table, as held by TCRdb, lists in-frame sequences with V and J called but not all clones. Of the missing ones, under half trace to an unresolved V gene in checked studies; the others have no known cause. Across this sample there are over 650,000 clones, with more than 70% seen only once. Together, the top ten hold 0.0094% of the sample. The same data also contributed to another study, on human thymus T cells. As that second paper reports: Donors were immunologically healthy infants undergoing open corrective cardiac surgery for congenital heart defects in Finland. Thymus tissue was collected as surgical resects that were removed during corrective cardiac surgery. V and J gene segment usage appeared biased in both thymic and peripheral blood repertoires. The related research reported highly overlapping thymic TCR repertoires among unrelated individuals. The study characterized TCR alpha and beta repertoires from about 8 infant thymus samples and four related peripheral blood samples. Donor ages ranging from about 6 to 244 days were recorded, and 5 to 7 male and a couple of female infants were included in the cohort. After being mechanically released from the tissue, thymocytes were kept at -70 degrees C in pellets of about 10-33 million cells. A QIAsymphony instrument was used to extract genomic DNA from the frozen cell pellets. TCRB and TCRAD loci were amplified from a standardized quantity of quality-controlled genomic DNA using the immunoSEQ multiplex PCR assay. The amplicons spanned the V(D)J region and were long enough to cover the CDR3 and allow V and J genes to be identified. The amplicons were sequenced on an Illumina platform via the commercial immunoSEQ service. Primer bias and sequencing errors were corrected as previously described, and TCRAD and TCRB were defined on the basis of the IMGT database. immunoSEQ Analyzer 3.0 and VDJTools were used for repertoire analysis, which covered basic statistics, V/J segment usage, diversity estimates, rarefaction and pairwise overlap. Diversity was estimated with Chao1, ChaoE, Efron-Thisted, Shannon and inverse Simpson indices, and also on datasets down-sampled to the smallest sample. Repertoire overlap was determined by strict matching of CDR3 nucleotide sequence, V gene and J gene, and Jaccard-based multidimensional scaling clustering was applied. On average, thymus samples gave around 810,000 unique TCRB clonotypes, whereas blood samples gave roughly 80,000.

This clonotype was sampled from a boy younger than two with a congenital heart defect. Donor details come from another sample of the same person, matched by shared clones. Input material: thymocytes. The chain joins TRBV4-3 to TRBJ1-2; 7 junctional bases match TRBD1. The nucleotides read TGCGCCAGCAGCCAAGGAGATGGAGGCGGAGACAGGGAAGATGGCTACACCTTC. It translates to CASSQGDGGGDREDGYTF.